This T cell receptor (beta chain) was sequenced during a study of OX40 agonist ivuxolimab in advanced cancers. Patients were excluded for autoimmune disease history or systemic immunosuppression. Data came from immunoSEQ multiplex PCR; TCRdb stores just in-frame clones and leaves some out. The sample consists of around 53,000 clones, around 85% of them appearing once. The sample here was CD4+ or CD8+ T cells sorted from blood, taken in a trial of the OX40 agonist ivuxolimab. The TCR comes from an adult with an advanced solid tumor such as melanoma, head and neck, liver or kidney cancer.

CDR3 sequence reads: CASSPGGSEQYF. The CDR3, as DNA: TGTGCCAGCAGCCCCGGTGGGAGTGAGCAGTACTTC. The V and J genes are TRBV27 and TRBJ2-5, with D possibly being TRBD2 (5 bases). Germline V CDR1 and CDR2: MNHEY, SMNVEV (reference sequence). This CDR3 region has 12 residues. V was shortened by 6 bases and J by 11 bases, with 16 bases between the two germline ends.